The entry below describes one T cell receptor beta chain. These data come from a study of shared clonotypes between healthy human individuals. Each of the donors was a healthy adult who was HIV-negative and had not had a recent acute infection or vaccination. A split of CD4+ cells into CD45RA+ naive and CD45RA-negative memory subsets was performed. The authors ran the assay at deep level. The DNA input per sorted-subset replicate PCR was roughly 180 ng, corresponding to some 27,000 T cell genomes. Measured with immunoSEQ multiplex PCR; TCRdb has only the in-frame clones, and not every one. The table includes 950,000 to 1,200,000 clones, around 77% detected once. The CDR3 consists of 15 residues. The germline gives CDR1 SEHNR, CDR2 FQNEAQ (reference sequence). V lost 5 bases to trimming and J lost 0 bases; unmatched junction nucleotides: 4.

The rearrangement uses TRBV7-9 and TRBJ2-7; 10 nucleotides align to TRBD1. This clonotype originated in a man younger than 30 in good health. Some clones in this sample may be carry-over from other donors' samples. The sample taken for sequencing was memory CD4+ T cells from PBMCs. Subset meaning: CD45RA-negative fraction. The CDR3 nucleotides read TGTGCCAGCAGCACCGGGACAGGGGTCTCCTACGAGCAGTACTTC. Translating gives CASSTGTGVSYEQYF.